These 18 T cell receptor beta chains originate from one sample sequenced in a study of cytomegalovirus exposure and HLA in healthy donors. In the PCR, 60 Vbeta and 13 Jbeta primers were used. Repertoires were generated with immunoSEQ multiplex PCR, while TCRdb's copy carries only in-frame clones and drops some. The repertoire has 60,000 to 85,000 clones, approximately 70% of them found once; the top ten carry 4% to 5%. Sequences were obtained from PBMCs. The receptors were sampled from a man between 60 and 75 years old in good health and CMV-seropositive.

Turning to this clone: The sample has other DNA sequences that encode this CDR3 too. The chain is built from TRBV27 and TRBJ1-1; D unclear. Trimming shortened V by 2 bases and J by 0 bases, and 7 bases separated the two germline ends. Germline V gene data show CDR1 as MNHEY and CDR2 as SMNVEV (reference sequence). The CDR3 totals 14 residues. The DNA for the CDR3 is TGTGCCAGCAGTTTAAGAGGCCTGAACACTGAAGCTTTCTTT. Protein: CASSLRGLNTEAFF.

V usage is TRBV6-5 and J usage is TRBJ1-2, with D possibly TRBD1 on 5 matching bases. The germline gives CDR1 MNHEY, CDR2 SVGAGI. The CDR3 is 15 amino acids. With 0 bases removed from V and 0 bases from J, the gap between germline ends came to 8 bases. The CDR3 bases are TGTGCCAGCAGTTACTCGACAGAAGCTAACTATGGCTACACCTTC. It specifies CASSYSTEANYGYTF.

V usage is TRBV9 and J usage is TRBJ1-5; 7 bases match TRBD1. This CDR3 comprises 12 residues. V dropped 9 bases and J dropped 3; count of bases not matched to a gene: 3. CDR1 SGDLS and CDR2 YYNGEE come from the germline V gene. CDR3 in DNA: TGTGCCAAGACAGGGAACAATCAGCCCCAGCATTTT. Amino acid sequence: CAKTGNNQPQHF.

V usage is TRBV7-2 and J usage is TRBJ1-2, with D tentatively TRBD1 (5 bases). CDR3 length: 13 amino acids. Trimming cost V 5 bases and J 3 bases, with 10 bases left between them. Germline V gene lookup returns CDR1 SGHTA and CDR2 FQGNSA. CDR3 protein: CASSGRAYYGYTF. CDR3 nucleotides: TGTGCCAGCAGCGGCAGGGCCTACTATGGCTACACCTTC.

The chain combines TRBV19 with TRBJ1-5; perhaps TRBD1 as D (5 bases). This CDR3 has 15 amino acids. Germline values: CDR1 LNHDA, CDR2 SQIVND (reference sequence). Trimming removed 3 bases from V and 4 bases from J, with 13 bases in between. In DNA form, the CDR3 reads TGTGCCAGTAGTATGAGTAGGGGAGGGAATCAGCCCCAGCATTTT. This translates into CASSMSRGGNQPQHF.

The chain combines TRBV29-1 with TRBJ1-1, with 10 bases that match TRBD1. CDR3 size: 14 residues. Trimming at V came to 7 bases and at J to 4 bases, leaving 9 bases not matched to a gene. Germline values: CDR1 SQVTM, CDR2 ANQGSEA. Here the CDR3 reads CSGVTGGGITEAFF. The CDR3 DNA reads TGCAGCGGAGTGACAGGGGGCGGCATCACTGAAGCTTTCTTT.

There are a few counts of this clone. The chain links TRBV13 to TRBJ2-2; D is ambiguous. The germline V gene has CDR1 PRHDT and CDR2 FYEKMQ (reference sequence). There are 17 residues in the CDR3. The V end lost 3 bases, the J end lost 0 bases, and 14 bases lay between the germline ends. The CDR3 is CASSFSIGAPNTGELFF. The CDR3, as DNA: TGTGCCAGCAGCTTTAGCATTGGAGCGCCGAACACCGGGGAGCTGTTTTTT.

The chain links TRBV5-1 to TRBJ2-5; 9 bases agree with TRBD1. The ends lost 1 base at V and 5 bases at J; junction bases unmatched: 6. The CDR3 runs 15 residues. Germline CDR1 and CDR2: SGHRS and YFSETQ. CDR3 in amino acids: CASSLTGGAGETQYF. For the CDR3, the DNA is TGCGCCAGCAGCTTGACAGGGGGCGCTGGGGAGACCCAGTACTTC.

This clone was observed a few times. The chain employs TRBV10-3 and TRBJ1-2, with 7 positions matching TRBD1. This CDR3 has 16 residues. Unmatched junction bases numbered 11, after V lost 1 base and J lost 6 bases. Looked up from germline, CDR1 is ENHRY and CDR2 is SYGVKD. CDR3 DNA: TGTGCCATCAGTGAGTTCCCTAGGGGGCGTTTGGATGGCTACACCTTC. Encoded protein: CAISEFPRGRLDGYTF.

This chain links TRBV2 with TRBJ1-4; maybe TRBD1 (6 bases). CDR3 size: 14 residues. The ends were cut back, 3 bases at V and 5 bases at J, with 10 bases in the middle. Germline CDR1 reads SNHLY; CDR2 reads FYNNEI. The CDR3 nucleotides are TGTGCCAGCAGTGAGGACAGTTGGAATGAAAAACTGTTTTTT. It translates to CASSEDSWNEKLFF.

The chain joins TRBV6-5 to TRBJ2-5, with TRBD2 identical over 8 bases. Germline lookup yields CDR1 MNHEY and CDR2 SVGAGI. The CDR3 length is 16 residues. The V and J ends lost 0 bases and 5 bases, in that order; junction bases with no gene match: 8. This CDR3 is CASSYSGAGGLETQYF. The CDR3, as DNA: TGTGCCAGCAGTTACTCGGGGGCGGGAGGTTTGGAGACCCAGTACTTC.

The chain recombines TRBV18 with TRBJ2-2; a weak D match, TRBD1 (6 bases). This CDR3 is built from 16 residues. Trimming removed 4 bases from V and 4 bases from J, with 16 bases in between. CDR1 and CDR2 (germline): KGHSH, LQKENI. CDR3 in DNA: TGTGCCAGCTCACTCTCATCAGGGGTCAGCACCGGGGAGCTGTTTTTT. Translation gives CASSLSSGVSTGELFF.

J is TRBJ1-6 and V is TRBV7-9; D is uncertain. This CDR3 has 12 residues. CDR1 and CDR2 (germline): SEHNR, FQNEAQ (reference sequence). V was cut by 4 bases and J by 7 bases, with 5 bases left in between. CDR3 bases: TGTGCCAGCAGCTCTAAAAATTCACCCCTCCACTTT. Its protein product is CASSSKNSPLHF.

This sequence joins TRBV29-1 and TRBJ2-1; TRBD1 aligns across 9 bases. The trim removed 6 bases at V and 4 bases at J, leaving 10 bases unmatched. Germline CDR1 SQVTM, CDR2 ANQGSEA. This CDR3 is built from 15 residues. The CDR3 bases are TGCAGCGTCCCGAAGCGGGACAGGGCTTACAATGAGCAGTTCTTC. This sequence encodes CSVPKRDRAYNEQFF.

The chain uses TRBV25-1 and TRBJ1-2; 8 bases are a match to TRBD1. This CDR3 is 16 amino acids long. Germline loops: CDR1 MGHDK, CDR2 SYGVNS. The V and J ends lost 2 bases and 7 bases, in that order; junction bases with no gene match: 12. CDR3 sequence reads: CASSETAWAGGAGYTF. In DNA, the CDR3 is TGTGCCAGCAGTGAAACGGCTTGGGCAGGGGGCGCTGGCTACACCTTC.

This clone was seen repeatedly, ten times or more. Here the CDR3 reads CASSQEAWLGTADNYGYTF. CDR3 DNA sequence: TGTGCCAGCAGCCAAGAGGCCTGGTTGGGGACAGCTGACAACTATGGCTACACCTTC. The chain is built from TRBV4-2 and TRBJ1-2; the match to TRBD1 covers 7 bases. CDR1 is LGHNA and CDR2 is YNFKEQ in the germline V gene. This CDR3 spans 19 amino acids. Trimming at V came to 0 bases and at J to 2 bases, leaving 15 bases not matched to a gene.

This clone was observed a few times. This chain joins TRBV30 and TRBJ1-4; 7 bases are shared with TRBD1. Trimming removed 2 bases from V and 8 bases from J; junction bases left unmatched: 11. This CDR3 is built from 15 residues. The V gene's germline CDR1 is GTSNPN and CDR2 SVGIG (reference sequence). The CDR3 sequence is CAWSTLRGRNEKLFF. CDR3 DNA: TGTGCCTGGAGTACGTTAAGGGGGCGCAACGAAAAACTGTTTTTT.

This clone came up a few times. This sequence joins TRBV5-1 and TRBJ2-1; a weak D match, TRBD2 (6 bases). Germline V CDR1 and CDR2: SGHRS, YFSETQ. Trimming removed 0 bases from V and 8 bases from J, with 15 bases in between. The CDR3 consists of 15 residues. In DNA form, the CDR3 reads TGCGCCAGCAGCTTGGAGCCGGGAGTTAGCCATGAGCAGTTCTTC. This translates into CASSLEPGVSHEQFF. The whole variable domain, remainder taken from reference TRBV5-1 and TRBJ2-1, is KAGVTQTPRYLIKTRGQQVTLSCSPISGHRSVSWYQQTPGQGLQFLFEYFSETQRNKGNFPGRFSGRQFSNSRSEMNVSTLELGDSALYLCASSLEPGVSHEQFFGPGTRLTVL.